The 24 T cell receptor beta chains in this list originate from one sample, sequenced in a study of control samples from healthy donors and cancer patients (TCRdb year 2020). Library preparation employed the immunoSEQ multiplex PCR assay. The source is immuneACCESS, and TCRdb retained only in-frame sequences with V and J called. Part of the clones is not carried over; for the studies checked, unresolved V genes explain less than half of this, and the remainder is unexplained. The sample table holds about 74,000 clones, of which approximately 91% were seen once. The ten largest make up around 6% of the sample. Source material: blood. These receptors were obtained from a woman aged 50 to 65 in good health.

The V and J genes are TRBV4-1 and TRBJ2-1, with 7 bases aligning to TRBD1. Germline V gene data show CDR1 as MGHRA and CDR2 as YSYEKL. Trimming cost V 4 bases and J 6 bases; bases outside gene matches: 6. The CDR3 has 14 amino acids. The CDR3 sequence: CASSPRGQFNEQFF. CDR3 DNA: TGCGCCAGCAGCCCCCGGGGACAGTTCAATGAGCAGTTCTTC.

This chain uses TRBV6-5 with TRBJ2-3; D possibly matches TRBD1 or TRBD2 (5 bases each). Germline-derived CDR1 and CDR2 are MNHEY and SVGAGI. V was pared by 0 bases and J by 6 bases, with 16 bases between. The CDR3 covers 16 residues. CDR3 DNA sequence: TGTGCCAGCAGTTACTCGACTGCAGGGAGTGACGATACGCAGTATTTT. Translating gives CASSYSTAGSDDTQYF.

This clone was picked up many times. The CDR3: CASSIGKGQPQHF. In nucleotides, the CDR3 is TGTGCCAGTAGTATAGGAAAGGGACAGCCCCAGCATTTT. This chain links TRBV19 with TRBJ1-5; D uncertain. V dropped 1 base and J dropped 7 bases, with 8 bases sitting between them. CDR3 length: 13 amino acids. The V gene's germline CDR1 is LNHDA and CDR2 SQIVND (reference sequence).

This chain's CDR3 is CASSDIRWAPLHF. The CDR3 DNA is TGTGCCAGCAGTGATATCCGTTGGGCACCCCTCCACTTT. The gene calls are TRBV2 and TRBJ1-6; D ambiguous. CDR1 is SNHLY and CDR2 is FYNNEI in the germline V gene. Trimming left V 3 bases short and J 11 bases short, with 11 bases between. The CDR3 is 13 amino acids.

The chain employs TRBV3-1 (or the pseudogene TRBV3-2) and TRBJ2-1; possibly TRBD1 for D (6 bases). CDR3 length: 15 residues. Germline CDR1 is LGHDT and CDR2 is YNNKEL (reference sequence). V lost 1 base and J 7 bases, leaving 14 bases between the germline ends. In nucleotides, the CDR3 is TGTGCCAGCAGCCAAGCGACAACAGGGTTGAATGAGCAGTTCTTC. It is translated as CASSQATTGLNEQFF.

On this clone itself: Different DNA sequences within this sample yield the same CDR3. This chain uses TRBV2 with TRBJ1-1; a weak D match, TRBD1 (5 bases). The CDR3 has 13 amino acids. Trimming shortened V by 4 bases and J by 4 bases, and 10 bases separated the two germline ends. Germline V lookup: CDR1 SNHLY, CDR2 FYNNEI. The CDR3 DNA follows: TGTGCCAGCAGTGTGGTGGGGGGCACTGAAGCTTTCTTT. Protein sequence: CASSVVGGTEAFF. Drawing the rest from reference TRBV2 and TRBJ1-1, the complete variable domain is EPEVTQTPSHQVTQMGQEVILRCVPISNHLYFYWYRQILGQKVEFLVSFYNNEISEKSEIFDDQFSVERPDGSNFTLKIRSTKLEDSAMYFCASSVVGGTEAFFGQGTRLTVV.

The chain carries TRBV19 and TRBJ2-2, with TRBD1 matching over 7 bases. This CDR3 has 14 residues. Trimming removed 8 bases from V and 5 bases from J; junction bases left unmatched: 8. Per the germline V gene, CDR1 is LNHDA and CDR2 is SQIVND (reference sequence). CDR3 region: CASQDRASTGELFF. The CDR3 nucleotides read TGTGCCAGTCAAGACAGGGCTTCTACCGGGGAGCTGTTTTTT.

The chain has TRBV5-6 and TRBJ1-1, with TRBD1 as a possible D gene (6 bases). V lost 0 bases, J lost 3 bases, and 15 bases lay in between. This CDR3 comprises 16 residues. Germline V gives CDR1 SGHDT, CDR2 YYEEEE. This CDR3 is CASSLEWGPVDTEAFF. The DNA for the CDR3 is TGTGCCAGCAGCTTGGAGTGGGGGCCGGTGGACACTGAAGCTTTCTTT.

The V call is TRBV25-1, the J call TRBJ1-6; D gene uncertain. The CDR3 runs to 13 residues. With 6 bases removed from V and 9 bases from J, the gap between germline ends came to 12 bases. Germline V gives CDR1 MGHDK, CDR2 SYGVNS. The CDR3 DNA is TGTGCCAGCAGCGCCTCGGGAATTTCACCCCTCCACTTT. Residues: CASSASGISPLHF.

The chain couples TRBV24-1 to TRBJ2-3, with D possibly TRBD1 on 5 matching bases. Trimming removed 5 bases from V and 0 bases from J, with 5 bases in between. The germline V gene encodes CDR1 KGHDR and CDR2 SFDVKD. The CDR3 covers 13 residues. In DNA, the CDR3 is TGTGCCACCAGTGCAGGGAGCACAGATACGCAGTATTTT. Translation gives CATSAGSTDTQYF.

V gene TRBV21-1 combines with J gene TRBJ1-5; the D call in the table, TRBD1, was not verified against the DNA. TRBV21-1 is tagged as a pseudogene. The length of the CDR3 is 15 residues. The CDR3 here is CASSSRGKLYQPQHF. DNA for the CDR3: TGTGCCAGCAGCAGCAGGGGCAAGTTATATCAGCCCCAGCATTTT.

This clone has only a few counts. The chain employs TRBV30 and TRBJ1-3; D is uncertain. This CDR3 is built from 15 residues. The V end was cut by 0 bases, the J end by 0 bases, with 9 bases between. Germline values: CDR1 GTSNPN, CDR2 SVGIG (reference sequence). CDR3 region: CAWSVPVNSGNTIYF. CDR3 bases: TGTGCCTGGAGTGTACCCGTTAACTCTGGAAACACCATATATTTT.

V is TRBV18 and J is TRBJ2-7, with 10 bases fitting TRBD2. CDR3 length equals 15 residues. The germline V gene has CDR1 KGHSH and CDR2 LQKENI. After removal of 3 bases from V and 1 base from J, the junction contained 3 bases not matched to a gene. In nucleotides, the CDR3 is TGTGCCAGCTCACCCACTAGCGGGGTTTCCTACGAGCAGTACTTC. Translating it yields CASSPTSGVSYEQYF.

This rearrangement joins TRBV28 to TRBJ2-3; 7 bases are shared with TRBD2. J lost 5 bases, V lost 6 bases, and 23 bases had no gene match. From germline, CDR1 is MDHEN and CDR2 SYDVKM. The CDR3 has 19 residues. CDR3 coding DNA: TGTGCCAGCAGCTTCACTAGCGACCCTGATAAACTGAGGGAAGATACGCAGTATTTT. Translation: CASSFTSDPDKLREDTQYF.

CDR3: CASSEQGEEQYF. CDR3 in DNA: TGTGCCAGCAGTGAACAGGGTGAGGAGCAGTACTTC. The J gene is TRBJ2-7, the V gene TRBV2; D perhaps matches TRBD1 (5 bases). The CDR3 is made up of 12 amino acids. Per germline, CDR1 SNHLY and CDR2 FYNNEI. Trimming took 2 bases from V and 7 from J, leaving 9 bases between them.

The CDR3 sequence: CASSSTLASYGYTF. Here the CDR3 DNA reads TGTGCCAGCAGCTCAACGTTAGCGAGCTATGGCTACACCTTC. The V call is TRBV5-8, the J call TRBJ1-2; no clear D gene. Germline lookup yields CDR1 SGHTS and CDR2 YDEGEE. CDR3 length equals 14 residues. Deletions cut 3 bases from V and 4 bases from J, with 13 bases between.

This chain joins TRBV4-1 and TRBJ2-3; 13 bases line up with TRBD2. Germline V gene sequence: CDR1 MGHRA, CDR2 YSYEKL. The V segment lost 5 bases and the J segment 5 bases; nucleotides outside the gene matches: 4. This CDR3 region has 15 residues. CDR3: CASSGTSGGGDTQYF. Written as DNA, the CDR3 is TGCGCCAGCAGCGGTACTAGCGGGGGGGGAGATACGCAGTATTTT.

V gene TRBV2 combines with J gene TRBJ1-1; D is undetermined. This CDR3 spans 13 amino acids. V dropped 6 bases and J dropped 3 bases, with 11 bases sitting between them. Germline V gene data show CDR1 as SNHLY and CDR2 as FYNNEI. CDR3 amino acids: CASRVQLYTEAFF. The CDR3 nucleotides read TGTGCCAGCAGGGTACAGCTGTACACTGAAGCTTTCTTT.

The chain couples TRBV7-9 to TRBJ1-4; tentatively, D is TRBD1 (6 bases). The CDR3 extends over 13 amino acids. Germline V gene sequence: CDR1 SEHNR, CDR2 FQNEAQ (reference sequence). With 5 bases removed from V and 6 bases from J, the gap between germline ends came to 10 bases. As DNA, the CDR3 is TGTGCCAGCAGCCTCAGGGGATATGAAAAACTGTTTTTT. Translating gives CASSLRGYEKLFF.

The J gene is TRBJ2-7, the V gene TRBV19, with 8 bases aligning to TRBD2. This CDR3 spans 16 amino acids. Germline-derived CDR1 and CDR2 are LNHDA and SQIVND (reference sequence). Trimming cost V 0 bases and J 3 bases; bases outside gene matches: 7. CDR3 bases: TGTGCCAGTAGTATAGATCAGGAGCGGGGGATCTACGAGCAGTACTTC. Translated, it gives CASSIDQERGIYEQYF. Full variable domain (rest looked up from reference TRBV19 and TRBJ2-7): DGGITQSPKYLFRKEGQNVTLSCEQNLNHDAMYWYRQDPGQGLRLIYYSQIVNDFQKGDIAEGYSVSREKKESFPLTVTSAQKNPTAFYLCASSIDQERGIYEQYFGPGTRLTVT.

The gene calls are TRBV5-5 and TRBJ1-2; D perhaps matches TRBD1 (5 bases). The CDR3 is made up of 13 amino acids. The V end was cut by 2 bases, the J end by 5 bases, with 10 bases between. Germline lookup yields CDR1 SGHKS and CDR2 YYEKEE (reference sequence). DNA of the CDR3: TGTGCCAGCAGCTTCCGGGACCCGTATGGCTACACCTTC. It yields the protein CASSFRDPYGYTF.

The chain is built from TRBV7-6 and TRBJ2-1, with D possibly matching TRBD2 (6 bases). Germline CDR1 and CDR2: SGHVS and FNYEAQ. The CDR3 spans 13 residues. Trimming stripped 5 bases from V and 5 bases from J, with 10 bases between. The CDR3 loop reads CASSRRGNNEQFF. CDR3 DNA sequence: TGTGCCAGCAGCCGGCGGGGCAACAATGAGCAGTTCTTC.

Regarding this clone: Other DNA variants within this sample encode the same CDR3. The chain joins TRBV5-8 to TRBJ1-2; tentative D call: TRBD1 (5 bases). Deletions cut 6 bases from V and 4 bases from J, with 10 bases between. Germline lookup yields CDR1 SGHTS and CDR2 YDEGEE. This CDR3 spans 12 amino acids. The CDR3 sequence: CASTDRIYGYTF. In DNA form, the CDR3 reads TGTGCCAGCACCGACAGAATCTATGGCTACACCTTC.

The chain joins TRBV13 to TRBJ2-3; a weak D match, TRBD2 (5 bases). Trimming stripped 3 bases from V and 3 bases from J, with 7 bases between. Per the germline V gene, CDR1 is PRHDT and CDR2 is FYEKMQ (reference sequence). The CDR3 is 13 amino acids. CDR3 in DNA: TGTGCCAGCAGCTTCCCGGGGACAGATACGCAGTATTTT. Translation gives CASSFPGTDTQYF.